The TCR beta chain under discussion was sequenced for a study of blood T cell repertoires in COVID-19. The table came from immunoSEQ multiplex PCR; TCRdb's copy has only in-frame clones and leaves some out. There are under 200,000 clones in the sample; approximately 90% occur only once, and roughly 5.6% lies in the top ten. From germline, CDR1 is MNHNS and CDR2 SASEGT. The V and J ends lost 5 bases and 1 base respectively, with 11 bases between them. CDR3 length: 14 residues. This TCR was recovered from a man aged 35 to 55 with active or convalescent COVID-19. The sample consisted of peripheral blood. The V call is TRBV6-1, the J call TRBJ1-1; no firm D call. The CDR3 DNA reads as TGTGCCAGCAGTCCTACCACAGCGAACACTGAAGCTTTCTTT. Protein product: CASSPTTANTEAFF.